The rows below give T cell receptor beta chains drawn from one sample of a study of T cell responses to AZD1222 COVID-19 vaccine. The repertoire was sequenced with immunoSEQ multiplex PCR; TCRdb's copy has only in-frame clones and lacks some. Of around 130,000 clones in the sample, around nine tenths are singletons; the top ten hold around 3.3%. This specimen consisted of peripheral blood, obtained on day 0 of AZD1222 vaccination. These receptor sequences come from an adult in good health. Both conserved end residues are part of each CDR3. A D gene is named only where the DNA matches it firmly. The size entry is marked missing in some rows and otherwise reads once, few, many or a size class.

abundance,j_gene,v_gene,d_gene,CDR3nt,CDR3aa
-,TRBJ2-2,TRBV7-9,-,TGTGCCAGCAGCCCGGGACACAACACCGGGGAGCTGTTTTTT,CASSPGHNTGELFF
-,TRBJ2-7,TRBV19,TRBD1,TGTGCCAGTAGTATGCTAGGGACAGAATACGAGCAGTACTTC,CASSMLGTEYEQYF
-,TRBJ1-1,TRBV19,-,TGTGCCAGCAAAGAAGGGGGATTTATGAACACTGAAGCTTTCTTT,CASKEGGFMNTEAFF
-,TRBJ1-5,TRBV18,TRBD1,TGTGCCAGCTCACCATTGGGGACAGCCGGGAGCAATCAGCCCCAGCATTTT,CASSPLGTAGSNQPQHF
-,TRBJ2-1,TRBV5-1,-,TGCGCCAGCAGCTTGGTTCCCGGCGGGATCTATGAGCAGTTCTTC,CASSLVPGGIYEQFF
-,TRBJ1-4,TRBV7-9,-,TGTGCCAGCAGTCAACCTAGCAAGGGGGGGAGTTACGAAAAACTGTTTTTT,CASSQPSKGGSYEKLFF
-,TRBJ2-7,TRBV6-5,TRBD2,TGTGCCAGCAGTTACTCCAAGCGGGAGGTACCCTACGAGCAGTACTTC,CASSYSKREVPYEQYF
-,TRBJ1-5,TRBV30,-,TGTGCCTGGGCGGGACGGACTAATCAGCCCCAGCATTTT,CAWAGRTNQPQHF
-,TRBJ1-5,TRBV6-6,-,TGTGCCAGCAGTCCCACTCGGCAGTCGTCCTATTCTAGCAATCAGCCCCAGCATTTT,CASSPTRQSSYSSNQPQHF
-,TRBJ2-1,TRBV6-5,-,TGTGCCAGCAGTTTTAATGATGAGCAGTTCTTC,CASSFNDEQFF
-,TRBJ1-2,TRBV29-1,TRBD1,TGCAGCGTTCCGGGACAGTCTTTCCGGGGCTACACCTTC,CSVPGQSFRGYTF
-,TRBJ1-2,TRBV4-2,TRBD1,TGTGCCAGCAGCCCCGACAGGGAATCCTATGGCTACACCTTC,CASSPDRESYGYTF
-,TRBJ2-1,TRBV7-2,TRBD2,TGTGCCAGCAGCCCAGGGAGGGCCCCGCCGGATGAGCAGTTCTTC,CASSPGRAPPDEQFF
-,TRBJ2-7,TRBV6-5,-,TGTGCCAGCAGAGGACAGTTACTAACCTACGAGCAGTACTTC,CASRGQLLTYEQYF
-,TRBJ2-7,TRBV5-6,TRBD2,TGTGCCAGCAGCTTGGTCCGGGAGGCCTCCTACGAGCAGTACTTC,CASSLVREASYEQYF
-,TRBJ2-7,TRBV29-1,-,TGCAGCGTTGAGTTTGGGTACGAGCAGTACTTC,CSVEFGYEQYF
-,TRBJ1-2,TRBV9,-,TGTGCCAGCAGCGTAGTAGGGGGAGACTATGGCTACACCTTC,CASSVVGGDYGYTF
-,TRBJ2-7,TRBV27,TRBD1,TGTGCCAGCAGACCTCCCTTCCTCGGACAGGTTCCTTACGAGCAGTACTTC,CASRPPFLGQVPYEQYF
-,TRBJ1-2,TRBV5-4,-,TGTGCCAGCAGCTTGCCCGGGGGAAACGGCTATGGCTACACCTTC,CASSLPGGNGYGYTF
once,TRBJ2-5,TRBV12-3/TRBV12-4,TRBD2,TGTGCCAGCAGTGTTCTAGCGGAAGAGACCCAGTACTTC,CASSVLAEETQYF
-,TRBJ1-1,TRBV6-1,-,TGTGCCAGCATGTGGGAGCTCATGAACACTGAAGCTTTCTTT,CASMWELMNTEAFF
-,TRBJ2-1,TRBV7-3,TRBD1,TGTGCCAGCAGCCCGGGACAGGGGATTAACAATGAGCAGTTCTTC,CASSPGQGINNEQFF
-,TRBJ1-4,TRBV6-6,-,TGTGCCAGCAGTTACTCGAACGGGGGCGATGAAAAACTGTTTTTT,CASSYSNGGDEKLFF
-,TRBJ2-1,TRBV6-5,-,TGTGCCAGCACCAGGGGCGAGAACAATGAGCAGTTCTTC,CASTRGENNEQFF
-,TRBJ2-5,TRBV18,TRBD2,TGTGCCAGCTCACCCGGGACTAGTTGGACCCAGTACTTC,CASSPGTSWTQYF
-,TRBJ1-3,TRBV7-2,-,TGTGCCAGCAGCAGGGGTCCCGATAAGGGAAACACCATATATTTT,CASSRGPDKGNTIYF
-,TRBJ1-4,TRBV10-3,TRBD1,TGTGCCATCAGGATAGGGGGCGTGAATGAAAAACTGTTTTTT,CAIRIGGVNEKLFF
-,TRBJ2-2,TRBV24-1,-,TGTGCCACCGAAGGGGGTCAAACCGGGGAGCTGTTTTTT,CATEGGQTGELFF
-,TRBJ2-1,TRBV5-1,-,TGCGCCAGCAGGCCGGGACTCGACGTGATGGGGTCCTACAATGAGCAGTTCTTC,CASRPGLDVMGSYNEQFF
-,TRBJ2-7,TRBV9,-,TGTGCCAGCAGCGTAGGGTGGGGGTTAGAGTACGAGCAGTACTTC,CASSVGWGLEYEQYF
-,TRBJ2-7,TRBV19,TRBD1,TGTGCCAGTACCACAGGGACAGGGTTCTCCTACGAGCAGTACTTC,CASTTGTGFSYEQYF
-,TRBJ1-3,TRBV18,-,TGTGCCAGCTCACCCGGCAATCACCCTGGAAACACCATATATTTT,CASSPGNHPGNTIYF
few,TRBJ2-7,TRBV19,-,TGTGCCAGTAGTACCGACACAATCTACGAGCAGTACTTC,CASSTDTIYEQYF
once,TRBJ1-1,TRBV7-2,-,TGTGCCAGCGTACGGGGCCAACTCACTGAAGCTTTCTTT,CASVRGQLTEAFF
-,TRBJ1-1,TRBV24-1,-,TGTGCCACCAGTGCGGGACGGGACACTGAAGCTTTCTTT,CATSAGRDTEAFF
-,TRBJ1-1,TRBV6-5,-,TGTGCCAGCAGTTACTCGGGGGAAGCTTTCTTT,CASSYSGEAFF
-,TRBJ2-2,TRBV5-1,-,TGCGCCAGCAGCTCCCTTTTCCAGGGCGGCACCGGGGAGCTGTTTTTT,CASSSLFQGGTGELFF
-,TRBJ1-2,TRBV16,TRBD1,TGTGCCAGCAGCCAGTTTGGGTCGGGACAGCCGTCTGATGGCTACACCTTC,CASSQFGSGQPSDGYTF
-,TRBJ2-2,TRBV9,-,TGTGCCAGCAGCGTAGGACCCACCGGGGAGCTGTTTTTT,CASSVGPTGELFF
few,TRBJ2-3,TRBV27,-,TGTGCCAGCGGACTTCAGGGAAATACGCAGTATTTT,CASGLQGNTQYF
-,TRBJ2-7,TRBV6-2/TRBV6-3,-,TGTGCCAGCAGTCGCACGCACGGGTCCGAGCAGTACTTC,CASSRTHGSEQYF
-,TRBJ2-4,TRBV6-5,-,TGTGCCAGCTGTACAGGGACCAAAAACATTCAGTACTTC,CASCTGTKNIQYF
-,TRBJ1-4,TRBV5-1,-,TGCGCCAAGTCCTCCTGGACATCCGTTGAAAAACTGTTTTTT,CAKSSWTSVEKLFF
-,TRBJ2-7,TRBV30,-,TGTGCCTGGAGTGTATGGCAGGATAACTACGAGCAGTACTTC,CAWSVWQDNYEQYF
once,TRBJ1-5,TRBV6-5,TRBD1,TGTGCCAGCAGTTCCAGACAGGGAATCAGTCAGCCCCAGCATTTT,CASSSRQGISQPQHF
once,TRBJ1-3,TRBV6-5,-,TGTGCCAGCAGTTACCTACAGGGCGGTGGAAACACCATATATTTT,CASSYLQGGGNTIYF
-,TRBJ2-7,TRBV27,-,TGTGCCAGCAGCCTCCAAGGACTACCGTCCTACGAGCAGTACTTC,CASSLQGLPSYEQYF
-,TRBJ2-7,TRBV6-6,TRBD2,TGTGCCAGCATCGTGGGGGAGGGGTGGTACGAGCAGTACTTC,CASIVGEGWYEQYF
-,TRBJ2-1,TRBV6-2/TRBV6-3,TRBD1,TGTGCCAGCAACCCCGGGACAGGGAATGAGCAGTTCTTC,CASNPGTGNEQFF
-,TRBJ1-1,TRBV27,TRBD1,TGTGCCAGCAGTTTAGTGGGACAGGGTGTAGCTTTCTTT,CASSLVGQGVAFF
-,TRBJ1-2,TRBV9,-,TGTGCCAGCAGCGAAACCGGGAACTATGGCTACACCTTC,CASSETGNYGYTF
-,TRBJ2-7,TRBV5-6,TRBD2,TGTGCCAGCAGCTTGGGACTAGCGGGAGTTGAGCAGTACTTC,CASSLGLAGVEQYF
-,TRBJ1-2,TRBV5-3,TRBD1,TGTGCCAGAAGGCCGGACAGGGGGCGAAGTGGCTACACCTTC,CARRPDRGRSGYTF
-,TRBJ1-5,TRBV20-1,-,TGCAGTGCTAGTGTAGGGAATAATCAGCCCCAGCATTTT,CSASVGNNQPQHF